This TCR beta chain was obtained from a study of T cell repertoires in cytomegalovirus infection. General study results and limits: There were HLA-C-restricted CMV-specific TCR beta clonotypes dominating the ex vivo response.

V lost 7 bases, J lost 9 bases, and 9 bases stayed unmatched. Per the germline V gene, CDR1 is MNHEY and CDR2 is SVGAGI. The CDR3 runs 13 residues. To note about this clonotype: What it binds is not known.

Via MiXCR, TCRdb re-called the reads, giving one row per CDR3 protein. The sample consists of about 900,000 distinct CDR3 sequences, around 30% of them appearing once. The chain combines TRBV6-5 with TRBJ2-1; 7 positions agree with TRBD2. The specimen comprised cultured CD8+ T cells from PBMCs, sampled from culture after CMV antigen stimulation. This sequence originates from a human donor in good health (CMV status not recorded). Some clones in this sample may be carry-over from other donors' samples. As DNA, the CDR3 is TGTGCCAGCAAGATCCCTAGCGGCCTTGAGCAGTTCTTC. Its protein is CASKIPSGLEQFF.